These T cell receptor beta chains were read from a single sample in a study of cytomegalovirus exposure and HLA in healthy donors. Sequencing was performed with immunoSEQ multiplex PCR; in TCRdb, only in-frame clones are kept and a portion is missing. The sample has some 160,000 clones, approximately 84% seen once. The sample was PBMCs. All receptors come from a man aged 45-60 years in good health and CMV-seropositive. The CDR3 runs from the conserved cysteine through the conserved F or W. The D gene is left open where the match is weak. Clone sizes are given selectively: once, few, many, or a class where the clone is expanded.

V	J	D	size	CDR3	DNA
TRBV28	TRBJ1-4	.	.	CASGTVNEKLFF	TGTGCCAGCGGTACAGTTAATGAAAAACTGTTTTTT
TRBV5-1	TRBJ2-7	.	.	CASSPGGQYEQYF	TGCGCCAGCAGCCCCGGAGGCCAGTACGAGCAGTACTTC
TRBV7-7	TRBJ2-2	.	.	CASSSPPGQVNTGELFF	TGTGCTAGCAGCTCTCCCCCGGGACAAGTGAACACCGGGGAGCTGTTTTTT
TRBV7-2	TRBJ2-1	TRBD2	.	CASSLDSSGGYNEQFF	TGTGCCAGCAGCTTAGACTCTAGCGGGGGCTACAATGAGCAGTTCTTC
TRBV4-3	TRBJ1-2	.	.	CASSPTGRGNYGYTF	TGCGCCAGCAGCCCCACGGGGAGGGGAAACTATGGCTACACCTTC
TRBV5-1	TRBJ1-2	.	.	CASSLAQGGSYGGYTF	TGCGCCAGCAGCTTGGCCCAGGGAGGTTCCTATGGTGGCTACACCTTC
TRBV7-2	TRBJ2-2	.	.	CASSSRQSHTGELFF	TGTGCCAGCAGTTCTCGACAGTCCCACACCGGGGAGCTGTTTTTT
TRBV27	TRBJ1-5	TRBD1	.	CASSLTGISQPQHF	TGTGCCAGCAGTTTGACAGGGATTAGTCAGCCCCAGCATTTT
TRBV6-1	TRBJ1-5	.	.	CASSEPSSAYYSNQPQHF	TGTGCCAGCAGTGAACCTAGTTCAGCCTACTATAGCAATCAGCCCCAGCATTTT
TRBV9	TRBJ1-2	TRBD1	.	CASSRGGQEYGYTF	TGTGCCAGCAGCCGAGGGGGACAGGAATATGGCTACACCTTC
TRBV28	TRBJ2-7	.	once	CASSLYNYEQYF	TGTGCCAGCAGTTTATATAACTACGAGCAGTACTTC
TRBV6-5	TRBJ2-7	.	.	CASRSPGLPYEQYF	TGTGCCAGCAGATCACCGGGACTTCCATACGAGCAGTACTTC
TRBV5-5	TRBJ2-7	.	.	CASSLEHTPEQYF	TGTGCCAGCAGCTTGGAACACACACCCGAGCAGTACTTC
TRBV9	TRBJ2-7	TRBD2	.	CASSVDSGSSYEQYF	TGTGCCAGCAGCGTAGATAGCGGGAGTTCCTACGAGCAGTACTTC
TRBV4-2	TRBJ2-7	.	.	CASSRGGGSVSYEQYF	TGTGCCAGCAGCCGGGGGGGCGGGAGTGTATCCTACGAGCAGTACTTC
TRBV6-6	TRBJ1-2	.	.	CASGDQQGLYGYTF	TGTGCCTCCGGAGACCAGCAGGGCCTCTATGGCTACACCTTC
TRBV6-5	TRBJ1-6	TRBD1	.	CASSRRDRDDSPLHF	TGTGCCAGCAGTCGTCGGGACAGGGACGATTCACCCCTCCACTTT
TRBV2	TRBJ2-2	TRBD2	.	CASKTSGQTGELFF	TGTGCCAGCAAAACTAGCGGGCAGACCGGGGAGCTGTTTTTT
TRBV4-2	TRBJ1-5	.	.	CASSQDILNSNQPQHF	TGTGCCAGCAGCCAAGATATCCTTAATAGCAATCAGCCCCAGCATTTT
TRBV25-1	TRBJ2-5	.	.	CASSDLGRGGTQYF	TGTGCCAGCAGTGATCTGGGGAGGGGGGGGACCCAGTACTTC
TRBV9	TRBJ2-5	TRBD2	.	CASSVGGLAGQETQYF	TGTGCCAGCAGCGTGGGGGGACTAGCGGGCCAAGAGACCCAGTACTTC
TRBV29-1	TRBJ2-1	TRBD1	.	CSVAQGAPNQNEQFF	TGCAGCGTTGCTCAGGGGGCCCCTAACCAGAATGAGCAGTTCTTC
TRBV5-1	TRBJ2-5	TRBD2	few	CASSPGTSGYETQYF	TGCGCCAGCAGCCCGGGGACTAGCGGATACGAGACCCAGTACTTC
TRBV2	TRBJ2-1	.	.	CASKSEELSSYNEQFF	TGTGCCAGCAAGTCGGAGGAGCTTAGCTCCTACAATGAGCAGTTCTTC
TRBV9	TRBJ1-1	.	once	CASSPSGRSEAFF	TGTGCCAGCAGCCCATCGGGGAGAAGTGAAGCTTTCTTT
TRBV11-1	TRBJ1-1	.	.	CASSLGTSGHNTEAFF	TGTGCCAGCAGCTTAGGTACTTCGGGACATAACACTGAAGCTTTCTTT
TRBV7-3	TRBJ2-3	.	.	CASSPTVSSTDTQYF	TGTGCCAGCAGCCCTACAGTCTCTAGCACAGATACGCAGTATTTT
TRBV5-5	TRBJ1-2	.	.	CASSLGPGNYGYTF	TGTGCCAGCAGCTTGGGGCCGGGTAATTATGGCTACACCTTC
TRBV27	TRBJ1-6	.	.	CASRPPRTRSNSPLHF	TGTGCCAGCAGACCCCCTCGTACACGGAGTAATTCACCCCTCCACTTT
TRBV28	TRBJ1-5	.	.	CASSSPGTFYQPQHF	TGTGCCAGCAGTTCGCCTGGGACATTTTATCAGCCCCAGCATTTT
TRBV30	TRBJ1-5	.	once	CAWSRTGNQPQHF	TGTGCCTGGAGCCGGACGGGGAATCAGCCCCAGCATTTT
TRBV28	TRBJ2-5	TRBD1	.	CASGAVGTAQETQYF	TGTGCCAGCGGCGCCGTAGGGACAGCACAAGAGACCCAGTACTTC
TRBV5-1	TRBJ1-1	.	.	CASSSEVYGDRDTEAFF	TGCGCCAGCAGCTCGGAGGTTTATGGGGATCGTGACACTGAAGCTTTCTTT
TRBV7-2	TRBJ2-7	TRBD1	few	CASSLRWDRATYEQYF	TGTGCCAGCAGCTTGAGGTGGGACAGGGCCACCTACGAGCAGTACTTC
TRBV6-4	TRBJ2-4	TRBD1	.	CASSASTGVAKNIQYF	TGTGCCAGCAGTGCCTCGACAGGGGTAGCCAAAAACATTCAGTACTTC
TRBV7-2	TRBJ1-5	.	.	CASSPRWGGQPQHF	TGTGCCAGCAGCCCGCGATGGGGGGGTCAGCCCCAGCATTTT
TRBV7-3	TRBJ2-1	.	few	CASSLSQDNEQFF	TGTGCCAGCAGCTTAAGCCAGGACAATGAGCAGTTCTTC
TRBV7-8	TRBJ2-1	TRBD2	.	CASSSERAGGNEQFF	TGTGCCAGCAGCTCCGAGAGAGCGGGGGGGAATGAGCAGTTCTTC
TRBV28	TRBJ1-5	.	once	CASRAMARAYSNQPQHF	TGTGCCAGCAGGGCAATGGCCAGGGCTTATAGCAATCAGCCCCAGCATTTT
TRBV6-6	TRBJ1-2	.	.	CASSRTGSAMSYTF	TGTGCCAGCAGCCGCACAGGGTCTGCGATGAGCTACACCTTC
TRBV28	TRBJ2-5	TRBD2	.	CASRTTKVGSPSGRTETQYF	TGTGCCAGCCGAACAACCAAAGTGGGGTCCCCCAGCGGGAGGACCGAGACCCAGTACTTC
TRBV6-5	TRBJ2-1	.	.	CASSFRQSQDEQFF	TGTGCCAGCAGTTTCCGACAGAGCCAGGATGAGCAGTTCTTC
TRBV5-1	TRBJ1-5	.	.	CASSLGQNQPQHF	TGCGCCAGCAGCTTGGGTCAAAATCAGCCCCAGCATTTT
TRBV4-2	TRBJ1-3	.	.	CASSQASGGNTIYF	TGTGCCAGCAGCCAAGCCTCGGGTGGAAACACCATATATTTT
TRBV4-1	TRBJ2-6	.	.	CASSPQNMGPGANVLTF	TGCGCCAGCAGCCCTCAGAACATGGGGCCGGGGGCCAACGTCCTGACTTTC
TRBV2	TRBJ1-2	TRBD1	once	CATGQAAPGYTF	TGTGCCACGGGACAGGCCGCCCCTGGCTACACCTTC
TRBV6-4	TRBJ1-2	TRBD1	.	CASSDRTGRGYTF	TGTGCCAGCAGTGACCGGACAGGCCGGGGCTACACCTTC
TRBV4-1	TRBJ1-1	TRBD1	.	CASRFTGAGDTEAFF	TGCGCCAGCAGGTTCACAGGGGCAGGGGACACTGAAGCTTTCTTT
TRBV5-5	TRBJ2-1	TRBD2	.	CASSPGASGSNEQFF	TGTGCCAGCAGCCCCGGGGCTAGCGGGAGTAACGAGCAGTTCTTC
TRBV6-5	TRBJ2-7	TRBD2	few	CASSSPGLAYEQYF	TGTGCCAGCAGTTCACCGGGACTAGCCTACGAGCAGTACTTC
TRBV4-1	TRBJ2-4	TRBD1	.	CASSQAGTGKNIQYF	TGCGCCAGCAGCCAGGCCGGGACAGGGAAAAACATTCAGTACTTC
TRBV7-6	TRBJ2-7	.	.	CASSLAGDYEQYF	TGTGCCAGCAGCTTAGCCGGAGACTACGAGCAGTACTTC
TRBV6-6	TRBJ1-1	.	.	CASSTGSLLNTEAFF	TGTGCCAGCAGCACAGGCAGCCTTTTGAACACTGAAGCTTTCTTT
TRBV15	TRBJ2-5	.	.	CATSRDLGEETQYF	TGTGCCACCAGCAGAGATCTCGGGGAGGAGACCCAGTACTTC
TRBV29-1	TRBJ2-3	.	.	CSVEASRRDTQYF	TGCAGCGTTGAAGCCTCACGCCGGGATACGCAGTATTTT
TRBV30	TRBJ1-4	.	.	CAWSKGTNEKLFF	TGTGCCTGGAGTAAGGGGACTAATGAAAAACTGTTTTTT
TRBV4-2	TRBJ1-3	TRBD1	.	CASSQTGSNTIYF	TGTGCCAGCAGCCAGACAGGGAGCAACACCATATATTTT
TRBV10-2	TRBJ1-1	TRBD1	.	CASSESGQGEGRGTEAFF	TGCGCCAGCAGTGAGTCGGGACAGGGGGAGGGGAGGGGCACTGAAGCTTTCTTT
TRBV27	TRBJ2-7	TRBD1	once	CASSLRTGGSYEQYF	TGTGCCAGCAGTTTGAGGACAGGGGGCTCCTACGAGCAGTACTTC
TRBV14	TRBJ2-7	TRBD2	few	CASSQDEGTSYEQYF	TGTGCCAGCAGCCAAGATGAGGGGACTAGCTACGAGCAGTACTTC